This T cell receptor beta chain stems from a study of blood T cell repertoires in COVID-19. The data were produced by immunoSEQ multiplex PCR, yet TCRdb's version contains in-frame clones alone and is incomplete. The sample shows 150,000 or so clones, roughly 83% of them seen only once. The length of the CDR3 is 14 residues. CDR1 and CDR2 (germline): LNHNV, YYDKDF (reference sequence). The ends lost 4 bases at V and 2 bases at J; junction bases unmatched: 4. This receptor was identified in an older woman with COVID-19, enrolled during active disease. The chain has TRBV15 and TRBJ2-7, with TRBD1 matching over 8 bases. The sample was peripheral blood. The DNA for the CDR3 is TGTGCCACCAGCACCACAGGGGGTACCTACGAGCAGTACTTC. This translates into CATSTTGGTYEQYF.